The 19 T cell receptor beta chains presented below share a single source sample, sequenced in a study of type 1 regulatory T cells. TCRdb reprocessed the reads via MiXCR and lists one record per CDR3 protein. The data contain 80,000 to 100,000 distinct CDR3 sequences, around 30% of them seen just once; the ten biggest clones take up about 2%. Input material: CD4+ T cells, either the whole sample or a sorted fraction (not recorded which). The receptors shown here come from a human donor in good health.

V usage is TRBV9 and J usage is TRBJ1-1; D gene uncertain. With 4 bases removed from V and 4 bases from J, the gap between germline ends came to 14 bases. The CDR3 covers 14 residues. Germline CDR1 and CDR2: SGDLS and YYNGEE. The CDR3 bases are TGTGCCAGCAGCACCACATGGAGGTCCACTGAAGCTTTCTTT. Encoded protein: CASSTTWRSTEAFF.

This clonotype has a handful of counts. As DNA, the CDR3 is TGTGCCAGCAGCTCCAAGCGGGACTTCTACAATGAGCAGTTCTTC. Translating it yields CASSSKRDFYNEQFF. This sequence joins TRBV7-2 and TRBJ2-1; TRBD2 matches at 7 bases. CDR3 length: 15 residues. The J segment lost 3 bases and the V segment lost 4 bases, leaving 6 bases of the junction unmatched. CDR1 is SGHTA and CDR2 is FQGNSA in the germline V gene.

This clonotype has only a few counts. V gene TRBV7-2 combines with J gene TRBJ1-5, with D unresolved. CDR1 and CDR2 from the germline V gene are SGHTA and FQGNSA. This CDR3 contains 15 residues. V was clipped by 7 bases and J by 0 bases, with 13 bases between them. The CDR3 protein is CASTPGLNSNQPQHF. For the CDR3, the DNA is TGTGCCAGCACGCCCGGGCTTAATAGCAATCAGCCCCAGCATTTT.

The rearrangement joins TRBV29-1 to TRBJ2-3, with 10 bases fitting TRBD2. This CDR3 is built from 14 residues. V gave up 4 bases and J gave up 5 bases; unmatched junction bases: 6. Germline values: CDR1 SQVTM, CDR2 ANQGSEA. The CDR3 bases are TGCAGCGTTGGGGGGCTAGCGGGAGTAGATACGCAGTATTTT. It translates to CSVGGLAGVDTQYF.

The chain recombines TRBV20-1 with TRBJ1-1; no reliable D call. Per germline, CDR1 DFQATT and CDR2 SNEGSKA (reference sequence). This CDR3 has 12 amino acids. V dropped 3 bases and J dropped 3 bases, with 8 bases sitting between them. CDR3 bases: TGCAGTGCTAGGGTAGTGGACACTGAAGCTTTCTTT. Amino acids: CSARVVDTEAFF.

The chain combines TRBV7-2 with TRBJ2-6; D may be TRBD1 (5 bases). The CDR3 totals 16 residues. Between the trimmed V and J ends, which lost 5 bases and 0 bases, there was a span of 11 bases. Per germline, CDR1 SGHTA and CDR2 FQGNSA. The CDR3: CASSHQTGSGANVLTF. The CDR3 region has the DNA TGTGCCAGCAGCCACCAAACAGGCTCTGGGGCCAACGTCCTGACTTTC.

The chain carries TRBV9 and TRBJ2-1; no definite D call. Germline CDR1 SGDLS, CDR2 YYNGEE. The CDR3 is 15 residues long. The germline V and J ends were trimmed by 0 bases and 3 bases, with 10 bases remaining between them. CDR3 region: CASSVGASFYNEQFF. The CDR3 DNA is TGTGCCAGCAGCGTAGGCGCTTCGTTCTACAATGAGCAGTTCTTC.

This clonotype came up a few times. The chain uses TRBV15 and TRBJ2-3; D might be TRBD1 (5 bases). Per the germline V gene, CDR1 is LNHNV and CDR2 is YYDKDF (reference sequence). V dropped 5 bases and J dropped 0 bases, with 9 bases sitting between them. The CDR3 contains 14 residues. CDR3 protein: CATSLGASTDTQYF. The CDR3 DNA is TGTGCCACCAGCCTAGGGGCTAGCACAGATACGCAGTATTTT.

The J gene is TRBJ2-1, the V gene TRBV29-1; no clear D gene. The CDR3 runs to 10 residues. In germline, CDR1 is SQVTM, CDR2 ANQGSEA. Between the trimmed V and J ends, which lost 8 bases and 5 bases, there was a span of 7 bases. The DNA of the CDR3 is TGCAGCACACTCCACAATGAGCAGTTCTTC. It translates to CSTLHNEQFF.

This clonotype was counted a few times. The chain joins TRBV29-1 to TRBJ2-2; D is unresolved. This CDR3 is built from 14 residues. CDR1 and CDR2 from the germline V gene are SQVTM and ANQGSEA. The V end was cut by 4 bases, the J end by 0 bases, with 9 bases between. CDR3 in amino acids: CSVVSGANTGELFF. CDR3 nucleotide sequence: TGCAGCGTTGTATCTGGGGCGAACACCGGGGAGCTGTTTTTT.

This clonotype was counted a few times. The V call is TRBV7-2, the J call TRBJ2-1, with 13 positions matching TRBD2. The V segment lost 3 bases and the J segment 6 bases; nucleotides outside the gene matches: 8. The CDR3 runs 17 residues. Germline V lookup: CDR1 SGHTA, CDR2 FQGNSA. In DNA form, the CDR3 reads TGTGCCAGCAGCTTCGAGACTAGCGGGAGGCAGGGCAATGAGCAGTTCTTC. As protein: CASSFETSGRQGNEQFF. The variable domain in full, with the rest retrieved from reference TRBV7-2 and TRBJ2-1, is GAGVSQSPSNKVTEKGKDVELRCDPISGHTALYWYRQSLGQGLEFLIYFQGNSAPDKSGLPSDRFSAERTGGSVSTLTIQRTQQEDSAVYLCASSFETSGRQGNEQFFGPGTRLTVL.

This clonotype has a count of ten or more. The J gene is TRBJ2-5, the V gene TRBV12-3 or TRBV12-4; 7 nucleotides line up with TRBD2. The CDR3 extends over 13 amino acids. J lost 4 bases, V lost 5 bases, and 4 bases had no gene match. In DNA, the CDR3 is TGTGCCAGCAGTCCTATAGCGGGAGAGACCCAGTACTTC. It is translated as CASSPIAGETQYF.

Of note for this clonotype: Possible read error: a much larger clone is one base away. The chain couples TRBV20-1 to TRBJ2-5, with 12 positions matching TRBD2. The CDR3 runs to 16 residues. Per the germline V gene, CDR1 is DFQATT and CDR2 is SNEGSKA (reference sequence). V dropped 5 bases and J dropped 5; count of bases not matched to a gene: 12. The CDR3 here is CSAPGASGRAGETQYF. The CDR3 DNA is TGCAGTGCTCCGGGGGCTAGCGGGAGGGCCGGGGAGACCCAGTACTTC.

A few counts support this clonotype. The rearrangement links TRBV4-3 to TRBJ2-1; D gene unclear. Germline CDR1 reads LGHNA; CDR2 reads YSLEER. Trimming left V 2 bases short and J 4 bases short, with 6 bases between. The CDR3 has 13 amino acids. CDR3 DNA: TGCGCCAGCAGCCAATGGGGATACAATGAGCAGTTCTTC. Translated: CASSQWGYNEQFF.

This chain links TRBV11-2 with TRBJ2-7; D is perhaps TRBD1 (5 bases). There are 15 residues in the CDR3. V was pared by 6 bases and J by 7 bases, with 22 bases between. The germline V gene encodes CDR1 SGHAT and CDR2 FQNNGV. CDR3 DNA sequence: TGTGCCAGCAGTCAAACGCAGGGTAGGAGTGGGGAGCAGTACTTC. Translating gives CASSQTQGRSGEQYF.

This chain connects TRBV6-2 or TRBV6-3 to TRBJ2-7; no firm D call. Deletions cut 6 bases from V and 2 bases from J, with 11 bases between. CDR1 is MNHEY and CDR2 is SVGEGT in the germline V gene. CDR3 length: 13 residues. CDR3 loop: CASRAHGPYEQYF. Written as DNA, the CDR3 is TGTGCCAGCAGGGCCCACGGGCCCTACGAGCAGTACTTC.

This clonotype showed up just a few times. The CDR3 sequence is CASSDSNGVDEQYF. The CDR3 DNA reads as TGCGCCAGCAGCGACAGCAATGGGGTAGACGAGCAGTACTTC. J is TRBJ2-7 and V is TRBV5-1; D is possibly TRBD1 (5 bases). Per germline, CDR1 SGHRS and CDR2 YFSETQ. CDR3 length: 14 residues. V gave up 4 bases and J gave up 5 bases, with 16 bases separating them.

This clonotype came up a few times. This chain connects TRBV18 to TRBJ2-5; D is undetermined. Trimming removed 2 bases at V and 5 bases at J, with 9 bases between. This CDR3 has 13 amino acids. From germline, CDR1 is KGHSH and CDR2 LQKENI. Here the CDR3 reads CASSPGIDETQYF. The CDR3 region has the DNA TGTGCCAGCTCACCAGGGATAGACGAGACCCAGTACTTC.

This clonotype was seen a few times. This chain joins TRBV10-1 and TRBJ2-1; unclear D gene. The germline V and J ends were trimmed by 4 bases and 6 bases, with 10 bases remaining between them. The CDR3 has 13 residues. Germline V gives CDR1 WNHNN, CDR2 SYGVQD (reference sequence). This CDR3 is CASSGTYANEQFF. CDR3 nucleotides: TGCGCCAGCAGTGGAACCTACGCCAATGAGCAGTTCTTC.